This T cell receptor beta chain was documented in a study of cytomegalovirus exposure and HLA in healthy donors. Findings and limits, study-wide: HLA-A and HLA-B allele assignments for most subjects were reportedly predicted accurately using TCR beta sequences.

Turning to this clone: The target antigen is unknown.

V gave up 6 bases and J gave up 7 bases; unmatched junction bases: 12. Germline CDR1 ENHRY, CDR2 SYGVKD. The CDR3 is 15 amino acids. The PCR was carried out with 60 Vbeta primers and 13 Jbeta primers. Profiling relied on immunoSEQ multiplex PCR, and the TCRdb table lists in-frame clones only, not all of them. Seen here are 200,000 or so clones, 78% observed once, and the top ten hold 4.5% to 7.5%. The sequence came from a woman between 25 and 40 years old in good health and CMV-seropositive. Sequenced: PBMCs. This sequence joins TRBV10-3 and TRBJ2-7; 10 positions match TRBD2. CDR3 loop: CAISEPALAGWEQYF. The CDR3 DNA sequence: TGTGCCATCAGCGAGCCCGCACTAGCGGGATGGGAGCAGTACTTC.